Listed below are T cell receptor beta chains from one sample, sequenced in a study of T-cell reconstitution after alpha-beta-depleted transplantation in children. One entry per CDR3 protein results from TCRdb running MiXCR on the PCR reads. The sample has about 91,000 distinct CDR3 sequences, roughly 8.8% seen once. Here the sequenced sample was PBMCs from the stem cell graft donor, taken from the stem cell graft. These TCRs come from a human donor who donated a stem cell graft to a child with congenital amegakaryocytic thrombocytopenia. The CDR3 runs from the conserved cysteine through the conserved F or W. Each record gives: J gene, D gene, V gene, clone size, CDR3 protein, CDR3 DNA. The D gene is left open where the match is weak. Size values are once, few and many counts, or a class for expanded clones, and some rows have none.

j_call: TRBJ2-6
d_call: .
v_call: TRBV5-1
clone_size: many
cdr3_aa: CASSLVAGDSGANVLTF
cdr3_nt: TGCGCCAGCAGCTTGGTGGCGGGCGACTCTGGGGCCAACGTCCTGACTTTC

j_call: TRBJ2-2
d_call: TRBD2
v_call: TRBV4-2
clone_size: .
cdr3_aa: CASSQRGGANTGELFF
cdr3_nt: TGTGCCAGCAGCCAACGCGGGGGGGCAAACACCGGGGAGCTGTTTTTT

j_call: TRBJ1-2
d_call: .
v_call: TRBV9
clone_size: many
cdr3_aa: CASRNREAYGYTF
cdr3_nt: TGTGCCAGCAGAAATCGGGAGGCCTATGGCTACACCTTC

j_call: TRBJ1-5
d_call: .
v_call: TRBV4-1
clone_size: many
cdr3_aa: CASSQGTEYSNQPQHF
cdr3_nt: TGCGCCAGCAGCCAAGGGACGGAATATAGCAATCAGCCCCAGCATTTT

j_call: TRBJ2-7
d_call: TRBD1
v_call: TRBV4-1
clone_size: many
cdr3_aa: CASSQEGTGASYEQYF
cdr3_nt: TGCGCCAGCAGCCAAGAGGGGACAGGGGCCTCCTACGAGCAGTACTTC

j_call: TRBJ1-1
d_call: TRBD1
v_call: TRBV5-1
clone_size: many
cdr3_aa: CASSWDRANTEAFF
cdr3_nt: TGCGCCAGCAGCTGGGACAGGGCTAACACTGAAGCTTTCTTT

j_call: TRBJ1-5
d_call: .
v_call: TRBV6-1
clone_size: .
cdr3_aa: CASTQGGGNQPQHF
cdr3_nt: TGTGCCAGCACCCAAGGTGGAGGCAATCAGCCCCAGCATTTT

j_call: TRBJ2-2
d_call: .
v_call: TRBV5-1
clone_size: .
cdr3_aa: CASSLAGGADTGELFF
cdr3_nt: TGCGCCAGCAGCTTGGCTGGGGGCGCCGACACCGGGGAGCTGTTTTTT

j_call: TRBJ2-3
d_call: .
v_call: TRBV12-3/TRBV12-4
clone_size: many
cdr3_aa: CASSLAKTGTTDTQYF
cdr3_nt: TGTGCCAGCAGTTTGGCAAAAACAGGGACCACAGATACGCAGTATTTT

j_call: TRBJ1-5
d_call: .
v_call: TRBV20-1
clone_size: many
cdr3_aa: CSARARQGAPNQPQHF
cdr3_nt: TGCAGTGCTAGAGCACGGCAGGGAGCCCCCAATCAGCCCCAGCATTTT

j_call: TRBJ2-1
d_call: TRBD2
v_call: TRBV20-1
clone_size: many
cdr3_aa: CSALAGGRYNEQFF
cdr3_nt: TGCAGTGCACTGGCGGGGGGCCGGTACAATGAGCAGTTCTTC

j_call: TRBJ2-7
d_call: TRBD1
v_call: TRBV10-3
clone_size: many
cdr3_aa: CAIRSRTGGIEQYF
cdr3_nt: TGTGCCATCAGATCGCGGACAGGGGGGATCGAGCAGTACTTC

j_call: TRBJ2-7
d_call: TRBD2
v_call: TRBV20-1
clone_size: many
cdr3_aa: CSASSSGNLRSYEQYF
cdr3_nt: TGCAGTGCTAGTTCCAGCGGGAACCTGCGGTCCTACGAGCAGTACTTC

j_call: TRBJ1-2
d_call: TRBD1
v_call: TRBV14
clone_size: many
cdr3_aa: CATGQGSSITF
cdr3_nt: TGTGCCACCGGACAGGGGAGTTCCATCACCTTC

j_call: TRBJ2-7
d_call: TRBD1
v_call: TRBV5-6
clone_size: many
cdr3_aa: CASSLADRGSWDEQYF
cdr3_nt: TGTGCCAGCAGCTTGGCCGACAGGGGGTCCTGGGACGAGCAGTACTTC

j_call: TRBJ2-6
d_call: .
v_call: TRBV10-3
clone_size: many
cdr3_aa: CAISPGPPGANVLTF
cdr3_nt: TGTGCCATCAGTCCAGGGCCTCCTGGGGCCAACGTCCTGACTTTC

j_call: TRBJ1-3
d_call: .
v_call: TRBV29-1
clone_size: many
cdr3_aa: CSVGDSYSGNTIYF
cdr3_nt: TGCAGCGTTGGTGACAGTTACTCTGGAAACACCATATATTTT

j_call: TRBJ1-3
d_call: .
v_call: TRBV18
clone_size: many
cdr3_aa: CASSATSLTPGNTIYF
cdr3_nt: TGTGCCAGCTCAGCCACAAGTCTAACCCCTGGAAACACCATATATTTT

j_call: TRBJ1-6
d_call: TRBD1
v_call: TRBV11-2
clone_size: many
cdr3_aa: CASSLGGDREAYYNSPLHF
cdr3_nt: TGTGCCAGCAGCTTAGGAGGGGACAGGGAAGCCTACTATAATTCACCCCTCCACTTT

j_call: TRBJ2-1
d_call: .
v_call: TRBV12-3/TRBV12-4
clone_size: many
cdr3_aa: CASSLVGGHEQFF
cdr3_nt: TGTGCCAGCAGTTTAGTAGGAGGGCATGAGCAGTTCTTC